What follows are 27 T cell receptor beta chains derived from one specimen sequenced in a study of radiation and T cells in renal cell carcinoma. TCRdb's copy holds only in-frame clones and misses some; the assay was immunoSEQ multiplex PCR. Altogether about 77,000 clones are present, less than 85% being singletons, with the ten largest covering about 2.5%. Time point reported: blood 4 weeks post-SBRT, at nephrectomy. Treatment in this sample: 15 Gy SBRT to primary tumor, nephrectomy 4 weeks later. This sample comprised blood, obtained from a patient whose treatment included radiotherapy and nephrectomy. Source of these receptors: a woman aged 60-70 years with renal cell carcinoma.

This clone has only one observation. This chain connects TRBV7-6 to TRBJ2-2, with TRBD2 identical over 13 bases. Germline V gene data show CDR1 as SGHVS and CDR2 as FNYEAQ. With 2 bases clipped from V and 1 base from J, the junction kept 4 bases outside the gene matches. The CDR3 spans 18 residues. The CDR3 DNA follows: TGTGCCAGCAGCTTACGGACTAGCGGGGGTTGGAACACCGGGGAGCTGTTTTTT. Translating it yields CASSLRTSGGWNTGELFF.

The V and J genes are TRBV28 and TRBJ2-3; 7 bases agree with TRBD1. V was clipped by 5 bases and J by 6 bases; unmatched bases: 2. Germline assignment: CDR1 MDHEN and CDR2 SYDVKM. This CDR3 is built from 12 residues. The CDR3 sequence is CASSLRGDTQYF. Written as DNA, the CDR3 is TGTGCCAGCAGTCTCAGGGGGGATACGCAGTATTTT.

The rearrangement uses TRBV9 and TRBJ2-7, with D possibly being TRBD2 (6 bases). The germline gives CDR1 SGDLS, CDR2 YYNGEE. CDR3 size: 13 residues. V lost 3 bases and J 4 bases, leaving 11 bases between the germline ends. CDR3 region: CASSAGTGYEQYF. CDR3 sequence (DNA): TGTGCCAGCAGCGCCGGGACTGGGTACGAGCAGTACTTC.

This sequence joins TRBV5-1 and TRBJ1-1; unclear D gene. Germline-derived CDR1 and CDR2 are SGHRS and YFSETQ. V lost 7 bases, J lost 1 base, and 11 bases lay in between. CDR3 length: 13 residues. CDR3 region: CASRTDSNTEAFF. For the CDR3, the DNA is TGCGCCAGCCGGACGGACTCGAACACTGAAGCTTTCTTT.

V usage is TRBV4-3 and J usage is TRBJ1-2; 7 nucleotides agree with TRBD1. V lost 0 bases and J lost 2; bases outside the gene matches: 9. Germline V lookup: CDR1 LGHNA, CDR2 YSLEER. CDR3 size: 17 residues. CDR3 bases: TGCGCCAGCAGCCAAGAAAGATCACACAGGGGCAACTATGGCTACACCTTC. It yields the protein CASSQERSHRGNYGYTF.

The chain couples TRBV27 to TRBJ2-7; TRBD1 matches at 9 bases. CDR3 length: 16 amino acids. CDR1 is MNHEY and CDR2 is SMNVEV in the germline V gene (reference sequence). The V gene end was trimmed by 5 bases and the J gene end by 0 bases; junction bases not matched to a gene: 8. DNA for the CDR3: TGTGCCAGCAGTAGGCAGACAGGGGGAAGCTCCTACGAGCAGTACTTC. Residues: CASSRQTGGSSYEQYF.

To note about this clone: Other nucleotide sequences from this sample produce the same CDR3. The CDR3 bases are TGTGCCAGTAGACAACCTTACAATGAGCAGTTCTTC. Protein sequence: CASRQPYNEQFF. The chain uses TRBV19 and TRBJ2-1; D is uncertain. The V end lost 6 bases, the J end lost 4 bases, and 7 bases lay between the germline ends. In germline, CDR1 is LNHDA, CDR2 SQIVND (reference sequence). CDR3 length: 12 residues.

The chain has TRBV4-2 and TRBJ2-1; 9 bases agree with TRBD1. Germline CDR1 reads LGHNA; CDR2 reads YNFKEQ. CDR3 size: 17 residues. The J segment lost 6 bases and the V segment lost 0 bases, leaving 9 bases of the junction unmatched. In DNA form, the CDR3 reads TGTGCCAGCAGCCAAGACCCCCCGGGACAGGGTTTCAATGAGCAGTTCTTC. Its translation: CASSQDPPGQGFNEQFF.

The chain has TRBV28 and TRBJ1-2; D is undetermined. CDR1 MDHEN and CDR2 SYDVKM come from the germline V gene. V lost 1 base, J lost 1 base, and 10 bases lay in between. The CDR3 is 15 amino acids. In DNA form, the CDR3 reads TGTGCCAGCAGTTTATTGCGGGCTGGTAACTATGGCTACACCTTC. Translated: CASSLLRAGNYGYTF.

The chain uses TRBV28 and TRBJ2-2; 7 bases map to TRBD2. The CDR3 runs to 16 residues. Germline-derived CDR1 and CDR2 are MDHEN and SYDVKM. The ends lost 3 bases at V and 6 bases at J; junction bases unmatched: 10. The CDR3 nucleotides are TGTGCCAGCAGTTTTGGGACTACGATTTTTGCCGGGGAGCTGTTTTTT. Residues: CASSFGTTIFAGELFF.

The chain recombines TRBV10-3 with TRBJ2-3; D not certain. V shed 5 bases and J shed 0 bases, with 12 bases lying between them. This CDR3 contains 15 residues. CDR1 is ENHRY, CDR2 SYGVKD, per germline. CDR3: CAISQHGSSTDTQYF. The CDR3 DNA sequence: TGTGCCATCAGTCAACACGGCTCTAGCACAGATACGCAGTATTTT.

This chain connects TRBV5-5 to TRBJ2-7; D unresolved. The CDR3 totals 14 residues. Trimming took off 0 bases at V and 4 bases at J, with 11 bases between the two ends. In germline, CDR1 is SGHKS, CDR2 YYEKEE (reference sequence). CDR3: CASSLGVPAYEQYF. CDR3 coding DNA: TGTGCCAGCAGCTTGGGGGTACCGGCTTACGAGCAGTACTTC.

The chain combines TRBV28 with TRBJ1-5; a weak D match, TRBD1 (6 bases). The ends were cut back, 6 bases at V and 1 base at J, with 13 bases in the middle. This CDR3 comprises 15 residues. Germline V gene sequence: CDR1 MDHEN, CDR2 SYDVKM. CDR3: CASRTSTGSNQPQHF. The DNA of the CDR3 is TGTGCCAGCAGGACATCTACAGGGAGCAATCAGCCCCAGCATTTT.

The CDR3 nucleotides are TGTGCCAGCAGTTACGGGCAGGTTATATTTGAAGAGACCCAGTACTTC. It encodes CASSYGQVIFEETQYF. This chain joins TRBV6-6 and TRBJ2-5; D remains unclear. V was cut by 2 bases and J by 3 bases, with 16 bases left in between. The germline V gene has CDR1 MNHNY and CDR2 SVGAGI (reference sequence). The CDR3 length is 16 residues.

The chain joins TRBV9 to TRBJ2-7; D is ambiguous. Germline CDR1 is SGDLS and CDR2 is YYNGEE. V lost 4 bases and J 3 bases, leaving 14 bases between the germline ends. CDR3 length equals 14 residues. The CDR3 region is CASSNGHSDYEQYF. The CDR3, as DNA: TGTGCCAGCAGCAACGGGCACAGTGACTACGAGCAGTACTTC.

The rearrangement joins TRBV27 to TRBJ1-2; 12 bases agree with TRBD1. Germline trimming cut 6 bases from V and 8 bases from J; bases unmatched to any gene: 16. The CDR3 runs to 17 residues. Germline-derived CDR1 and CDR2 are MNHEY and SMNVEV (reference sequence). The CDR3 region is CASSFGTGGVGRGGYTF. The CDR3 DNA is TGTGCCAGCAGCTTTGGGACAGGGGGCGTTGGAAGAGGGGGCTACACCTTC.

The chain combines TRBV7-6 with TRBJ1-5; no clear D. The CDR3 consists of 13 residues. The V and J ends lost 0 bases and 5 bases respectively, with 5 bases between them. Germline CDR1 is SGHVS and CDR2 is FNYEAQ. CDR3 coding DNA: TGTGCCAGCAGCTTAGCGGATGATCAGCCCCAGCATTTT. It codes for CASSLADDQPQHF.

The chain uses TRBV2 and TRBJ2-3; D is perhaps TRBD2 (5 bases). Germline CDR1 and CDR2: SNHLY and FYNNEI. The CDR3 runs 11 residues. Trimming pared 9 bases from V and 8 bases from J, leaving 12 bases between. The CDR3 sequence: CARRELGTQYF. The CDR3 nucleotides are TGTGCCAGGAGGGAGTTAGGTACGCAGTATTTT.

The gene calls are TRBV19 and TRBJ1-5; 7 nucleotides line up with TRBD1. The CDR3 spans 16 residues. Germline CDR1 and CDR2: LNHDA and SQIVND (reference sequence). Germline trimming cut 4 bases from V and 7 bases from J; bases unmatched to any gene: 13. The CDR3 nucleotides read TGTGCCAGTAGTACCGGACAGGCGAGGAACGGGCAGCCCCAGCATTTT. It specifies CASSTGQARNGQPQHF.

This sequence joins TRBV18 and TRBJ1-1; D is undetermined. Germline V lookup: CDR1 KGHSH, CDR2 LQKENI. The CDR3 is made up of 14 amino acids. V was trimmed by 0 bases and J by 6 bases, leaving 11 bases between them. CDR3 sequence reads: CASSPPSTRAEAFF. In DNA form, the CDR3 reads TGTGCCAGCTCACCACCGTCGACGCGGGCTGAAGCTTTCTTT.

This clone has only one observation. The V gene is TRBV11-3, the J gene TRBJ2-1; TRBD1 matches 7 bases. Trimming took 1 base from V and 6 from J; bases not matched to a gene: 6. CDR3 size: 15 residues. Germline V gene lookup returns CDR1 SGHNT and CDR2 YENEEA. CDR3 amino acids: CASSLAGTEFNEQFF. CDR3 in DNA: TGTGCCAGCAGCTTAGCCGGGACAGAGTTCAATGAGCAGTTCTTC.

This chain connects TRBV2 to TRBJ2-5; a possible D gene is TRBD2 (6 bases). The CDR3 consists of 14 residues. Germline CDR1 reads SNHLY; CDR2 reads FYNNEI. Trimming stripped 7 bases from V and 5 bases from J, with 17 bases between. The CDR3 spells CASTGKRAGETQYF. The CDR3 coding sequence is TGTGCCAGCACTGGAAAGAGGGCGGGGGAGACCCAGTACTTC.

The chain couples TRBV7-2 to TRBJ1-2, with a weak D call TRBD1 (5 bases). Germline CDR1 SGHTA, CDR2 FQGNSA. The CDR3 totals 15 residues. Trimming removed 3 bases from V and 4 bases from J, with 15 bases in between. The CDR3 bases are TGTGCCAGCAGCTTCACTACAGGAGCCTTCTATGGCTACACCTTC. This sequence encodes CASSFTTGAFYGYTF.

This sequence joins TRBV7-9 and TRBJ1-5, with TRBD1 as a possible D gene (5 bases). V shed 0 bases and J shed 8 bases, with 11 bases lying between them. The CDR3 is made up of 14 amino acids. The germline gives CDR1 SEHNR, CDR2 FQNEAQ (reference sequence). As DNA, the CDR3 is TGTGCCAGCAGCTTAGCCCAGGGAGGAAAGCCCCAGCATTTT. Translation gives CASSLAQGGKPQHF. The whole variable domain, filled in from reference TRBV7-9 and TRBJ1-5, reads DTGVSQNPRHKITKRGQNVTFRCDPISEHNRLYWYRQTLGQGPEFLTYFQNEAQLEKSRLLSDRFSAERPKGSFSTLEIQRTEQGDSAMYLCASSLAQGGKPQHFGDGTRLSIL.

The chain employs TRBV15 and TRBJ1-3, with D uncertain. The CDR3 has 13 residues. Trimming left V 5 bases short and J 3 bases short, with 8 bases between. CDR1 and CDR2 (germline): LNHNV, YYDKDF (reference sequence). The CDR3 DNA reads TGTGCCACCAGCCGGCCAGGTGGAAACACCATATATTTT. It encodes CATSRPGGNTIYF. The whole variable domain, filled in from reference TRBV15 and TRBJ1-3, reads DAMVIQNPRYQVTQFGKPVTLSCSQTLNHNVMYWYQQKSSQAPKLLFHYYDKDFNNEADTPDNFQSRRPNTSFCFLDIRSPGLGDTAMYLCATSRPGGNTIYFGEGSWLTVV.

V usage is TRBV4-1 and J usage is TRBJ2-1; 13 positions agree with TRBD2. The junction had 9 bases not matched to a gene; V was cut back by 2 bases and J by 5 bases. The CDR3 covers 18 residues. CDR1 and CDR2 from the germline V gene are MGHRA and YSYEKL. Written as DNA, the CDR3 is TGCGCCAGCAGCCAATCTTATGGGACTAGCGGGACCGACAATGAGCAGTTCTTC. Amino acid sequence: CASSQSYGTSGTDNEQFF.

This rearrangement joins TRBV9 to TRBJ2-7, with 7 bases identical to TRBD1. Per germline, CDR1 SGDLS and CDR2 YYNGEE. With 4 bases clipped from V and 3 bases from J, the junction kept 10 bases outside the gene matches. The CDR3 has 15 residues. The CDR3 protein is CASSPAAGGSYEQYF. CDR3 bases: TGTGCCAGCAGCCCGGCAGCAGGGGGAAGCTACGAGCAGTACTTC.